This TCR beta chain emerged from a study of T cell repertoires in aging, cancer and after chemotherapy. This clonotype is large (0.1 to 1%) within its sample. The CDR3 runs 16 residues. Trimming stripped 5 bases from V and 0 bases from J, with 13 bases between. In germline, CDR1 is LNHDA, CDR2 SQIVND (reference sequence). A mixed TRB-A/B primer pool amplified rearranged TRB by multiplex touch-down PCR. MiXCR, run by TCRdb on the multiplex PCR reads, gives a single entry per CDR3 protein. The sample consists of roughly 6,200 distinct CDR3 sequences, around 30% of them appearing once. Peripheral blood genomic DNA, not sorted cells or RNA, was the template.

This chain connects TRBV19 to TRBJ2-2; maybe TRBD1 (6 bases). The receptor's source is a human donor with a blood cancer. Sequenced: blood. The CDR3 region is CASSPRGLANTGELFF. CDR3 nucleotide sequence: TGTGCCAGTAGTCCCAGGGGCCTCGCGAACACCGGGGAGCTGTTTTTT.